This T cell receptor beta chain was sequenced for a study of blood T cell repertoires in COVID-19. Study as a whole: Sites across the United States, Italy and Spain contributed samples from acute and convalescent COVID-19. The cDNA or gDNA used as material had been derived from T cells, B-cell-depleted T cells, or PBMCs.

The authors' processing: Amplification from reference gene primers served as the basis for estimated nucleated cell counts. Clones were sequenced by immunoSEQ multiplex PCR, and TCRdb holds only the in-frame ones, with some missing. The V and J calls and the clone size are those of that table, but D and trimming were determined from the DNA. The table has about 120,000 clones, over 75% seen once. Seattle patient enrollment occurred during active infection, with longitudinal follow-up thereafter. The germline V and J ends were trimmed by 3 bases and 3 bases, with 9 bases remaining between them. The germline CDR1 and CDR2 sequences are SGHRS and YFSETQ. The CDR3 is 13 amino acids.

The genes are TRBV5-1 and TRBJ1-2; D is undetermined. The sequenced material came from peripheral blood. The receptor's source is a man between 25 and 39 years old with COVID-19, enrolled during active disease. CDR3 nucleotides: TGCGCCAGCAGCTCTGACGCGGACTATGGCTACACCTTC. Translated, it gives CASSSDADYGYTF.